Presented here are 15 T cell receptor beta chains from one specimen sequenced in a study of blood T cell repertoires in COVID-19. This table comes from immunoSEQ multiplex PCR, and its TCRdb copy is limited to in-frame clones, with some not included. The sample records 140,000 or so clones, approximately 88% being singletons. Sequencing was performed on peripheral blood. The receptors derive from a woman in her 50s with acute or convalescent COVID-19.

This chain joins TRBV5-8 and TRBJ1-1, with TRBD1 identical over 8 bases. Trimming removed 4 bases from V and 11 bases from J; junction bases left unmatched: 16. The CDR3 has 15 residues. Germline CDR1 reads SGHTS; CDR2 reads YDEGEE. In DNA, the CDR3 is TGTGCCAGCAGCGGAACGCAGGGGGCGTATAAGATGGCTTTCTTT. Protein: CASSGTQGAYKMAFF.

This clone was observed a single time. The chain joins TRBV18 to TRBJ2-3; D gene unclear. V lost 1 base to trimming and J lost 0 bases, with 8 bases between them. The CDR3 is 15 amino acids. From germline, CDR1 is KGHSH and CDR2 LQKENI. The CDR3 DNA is TGTGCCAGCTCACCACTGAGCTATAGCACAGATACGCAGTATTTT. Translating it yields CASSPLSYSTDTQYF.

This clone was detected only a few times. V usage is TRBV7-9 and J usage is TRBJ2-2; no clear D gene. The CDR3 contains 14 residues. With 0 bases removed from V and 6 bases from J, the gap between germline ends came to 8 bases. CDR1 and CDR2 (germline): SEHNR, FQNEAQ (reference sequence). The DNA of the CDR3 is TGTGCCAGCAGCTTAGCCCTGTTTCCCGGGGAGCTGTTTTTT. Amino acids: CASSLALFPGELFF. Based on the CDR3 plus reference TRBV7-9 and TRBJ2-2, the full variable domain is DTGVSQNPRHKITKRGQNVTFRCDPISEHNRLYWYRQTLGQGPEFLTYFQNEAQLEKSRLLSDRFSAERPKGSFSTLEIQRTEQGDSAMYLCASSLALFPGELFFGEGSRLTVL.

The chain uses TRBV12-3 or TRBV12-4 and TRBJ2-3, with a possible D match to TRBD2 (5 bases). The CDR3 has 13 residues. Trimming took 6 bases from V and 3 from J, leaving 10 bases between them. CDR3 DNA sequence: TGTGCCAGCAGGCTAGCCCTAACAGATACGCAGTATTTT. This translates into CASRLALTDTQYF.

The CDR3 DNA sequence: TGTGCCAGCAGCCAAAGCCCAGGGGGGTTGGGTGGCTACACCTTC. Encoded protein: CASSQSPGGLGGYTF. The chain links TRBV14 to TRBJ1-2; 7 bases map to TRBD1. With V trimmed by 2 bases and J by 7 bases, 10 bases remained unmatched. Looked up from germline, CDR1 is SGHDN and CDR2 is FVKESK. The CDR3 runs to 15 residues.

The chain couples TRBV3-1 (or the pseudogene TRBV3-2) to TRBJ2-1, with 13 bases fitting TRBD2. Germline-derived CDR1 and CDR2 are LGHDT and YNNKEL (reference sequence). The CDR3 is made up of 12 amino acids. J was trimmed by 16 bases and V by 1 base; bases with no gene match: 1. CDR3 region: CASSQGTSGSFF. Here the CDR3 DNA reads TGTGCCAGCAGCCAAGGGACTAGCGGGAGTTTCTTC.

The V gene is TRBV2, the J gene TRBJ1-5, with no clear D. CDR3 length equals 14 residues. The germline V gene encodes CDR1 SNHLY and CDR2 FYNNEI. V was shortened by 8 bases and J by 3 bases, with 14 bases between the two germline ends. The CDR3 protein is CASGGGLNNQPQHF. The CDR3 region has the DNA TGTGCCAGCGGAGGCGGACTGAACAATCAGCCCCAGCATTTT.

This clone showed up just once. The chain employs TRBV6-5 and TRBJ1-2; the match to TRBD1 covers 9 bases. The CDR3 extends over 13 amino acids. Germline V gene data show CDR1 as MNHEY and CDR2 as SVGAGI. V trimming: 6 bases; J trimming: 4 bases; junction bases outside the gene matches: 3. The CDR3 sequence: CASSPDRGYGYTF. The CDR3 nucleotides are TGTGCCAGCAGCCCGGACAGGGGCTATGGCTACACCTTC.

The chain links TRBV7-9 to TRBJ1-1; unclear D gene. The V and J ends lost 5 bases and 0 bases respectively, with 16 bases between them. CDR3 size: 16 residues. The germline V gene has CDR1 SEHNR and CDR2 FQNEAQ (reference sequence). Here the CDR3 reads CASSIPRGAMNTEAFF. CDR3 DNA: TGTGCCAGCAGCATCCCTCGGGGAGCTATGAACACTGAAGCTTTCTTT. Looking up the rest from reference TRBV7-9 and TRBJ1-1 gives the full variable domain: DTGVSQNPRHKITKRGQNVTFRCDPISEHNRLYWYRQTLGQGPEFLTYFQNEAQLEKSRLLSDRFSAERPKGSFSTLEIQRTEQGDSAMYLCASSIPRGAMNTEAFFGQGTRLTVV.

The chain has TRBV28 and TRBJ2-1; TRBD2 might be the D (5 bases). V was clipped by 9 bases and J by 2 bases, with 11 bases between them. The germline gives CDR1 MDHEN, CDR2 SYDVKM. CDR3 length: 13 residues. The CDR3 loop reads CASTWGAYNEQFF. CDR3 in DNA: TGTGCCAGTACATGGGGAGCCTACAATGAGCAGTTCTTC.

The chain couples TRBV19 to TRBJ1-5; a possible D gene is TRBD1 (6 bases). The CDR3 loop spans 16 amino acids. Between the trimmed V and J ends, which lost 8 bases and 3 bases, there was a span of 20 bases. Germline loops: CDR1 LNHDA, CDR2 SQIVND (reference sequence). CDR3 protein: CASGVVYSGDNQPQHF. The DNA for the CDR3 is TGTGCCAGTGGGGTAGTCTATTCAGGGGACAATCAGCCCCAGCATTTT.

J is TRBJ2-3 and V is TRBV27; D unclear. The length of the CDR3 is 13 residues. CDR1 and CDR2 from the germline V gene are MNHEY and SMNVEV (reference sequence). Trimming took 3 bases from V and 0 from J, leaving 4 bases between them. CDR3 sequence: CASSLTSTDTQYF. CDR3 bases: TGTGCCAGCAGTTTGACAAGCACAGATACGCAGTATTTT.

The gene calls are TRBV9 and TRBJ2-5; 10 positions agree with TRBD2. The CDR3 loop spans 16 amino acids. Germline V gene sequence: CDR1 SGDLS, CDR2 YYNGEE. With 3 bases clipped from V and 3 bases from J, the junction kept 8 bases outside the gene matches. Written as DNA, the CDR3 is TGTGCCAGCAGCGGTACGGGACTAGCGTTCGAAGAGACCCAGTACTTC. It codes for CASSGTGLAFEETQYF.

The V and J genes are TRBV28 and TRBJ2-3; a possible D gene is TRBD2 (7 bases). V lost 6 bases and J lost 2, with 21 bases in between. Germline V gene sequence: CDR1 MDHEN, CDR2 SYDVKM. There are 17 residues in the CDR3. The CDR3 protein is CASRPTPGGAYTDTQYF. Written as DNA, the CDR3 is TGTGCCAGCAGGCCTACCCCTGGGGGGGCCTACACAGATACGCAGTATTTT.

The CDR3 spells CASSFLAGDYEQYF. As DNA, the CDR3 is TGCGCCAGCAGCTTCCTAGCGGGGGATTACGAGCAGTACTTC. This rearrangement joins TRBV5-1 to TRBJ2-7, with 10 positions matching TRBD2. V was clipped by 2 bases and J by 4 bases; unmatched bases: 3. Germline CDR1 is SGHRS and CDR2 is YFSETQ. CDR3 length: 14 residues.